These T cell receptor beta chains were read from a single sample in a study of blood T cell repertoires in COVID-19. Method: immunoSEQ multiplex PCR; TCRdb's copy keeps in-frame clones and lacks some. Among 250,000 to 300,000 clones listed, over 75% were seen once. The sequenced sample consisted of peripheral blood. All receptors come from a woman aged 55-70 years with acute or convalescent COVID-19. Both conserved end residues are part of each CDR3. The D gene is left open where the match is weak. Only some rows state a clone size, as once, few, many or a class for expanded clones.

-	TRBV18	TRBJ1-5	-	TGTGCCAGCTCACCCGGGAGGCTGAATCAGCCCCAGCATTTT	CASSPGRLNQPQHF
-	TRBV7-9	TRBJ2-7	-	TGTGCCAGCAGCTTGTCAGCGGGCCTCTCCTACGAGCAGTACTTC	CASSLSAGLSYEQYF
-	TRBV24-1	TRBJ2-5	TRBD2	TGTGCCACCAGTGATTGGACTAGCGGGGGACAAACAGGAGAGACCCAGTACTTC	CATSDWTSGGQTGETQYF
-	TRBV19	TRBJ2-6	-	TGTGCCAGTAGGGCAGGGCCGAGGTCTGGGGCCAACGTCCTGACTTTC	CASRAGPRSGANVLTF
-	TRBV7-3	TRBJ2-1	TRBD1	TGTGCCAGCAGCTTTAGCCCACAGGGGAGCAATGAGCAGTTCTTC	CASSFSPQGSNEQFF
-	TRBV11-2	TRBJ2-1	TRBD1	TGTGCCAGCAGCACCCGTGCCTCGGACAGGGTATACAATGAGCAGTTCTTC	CASSTRASDRVYNEQFF
once	TRBV7-2	TRBJ1-6	-	TGTGCCAGCAGCTTAGCGGCGGCCGAGAGCTCCTATAATTCACCCCTCCACTTT	CASSLAAAESSYNSPLHF
-	TRBV4-3	TRBJ1-4	-	TGCGCCAGCAGCCAAGATGCGGGGATAAAAAAACTGTTTTTT	CASSQDAGIKKLFF
-	TRBV6-5	TRBJ2-1	-	TGTGCCAGCAGTTACTCGGCGGTAGGGGCCAATGAGCAGTTCTTC	CASSYSAVGANEQFF
-	TRBV7-9	TRBJ1-2	TRBD1	TGTGCCAGCAGCCTCATCCCACGGGACAGATCTAACTATGGCTACACCTTC	CASSLIPRDRSNYGYTF
-	TRBV6-5	TRBJ2-5	-	TGTGCCAGCACCGTAACCGGGTCCCGGGAGACCCAGTACTTC	CASTVTGSRETQYF
-	TRBV24-1	TRBJ1-5	-	TGTGCCACCAGCCCAGGCGGGGGGTACTATCAGCCCCAGCATTTT	CATSPGGGYYQPQHF
-	TRBV7-3	TRBJ2-1	TRBD2	TGTGCCAGCAGTGCACTAGCGCACAATGAGCAGTTCTTC	CASSALAHNEQFF
-	TRBV5-4	TRBJ1-2	-	TGTGCCAGCAGCTTGGCAGGGGAGGGGTATGGCTACACCTTC	CASSLAGEGYGYTF
-	TRBV7-2	TRBJ1-5	-	TGTGCCAGCAGCTTTCAGGCGGGCCAGCATCAGCCCCAGCATTTT	CASSFQAGQHQPQHF
-	TRBV6-2/TRBV6-3	TRBJ2-1	TRBD1	TGTGCCAGCAGTTACGGGACAGGGAATGAGCAGTTCTTC	CASSYGTGNEQFF
-	TRBV15	TRBJ2-3	-	TGTGCCACCAGCAGGGGTCCGGGGGATACGCAGTATTTT	CATSRGPGDTQYF
-	TRBV2	TRBJ1-4	-	TGTGCCAGCAGTGTCTTAAATGAAAAACTGTTTTTT	CASSVLNEKLFF
-	TRBV9	TRBJ1-1	-	TGTGCCAGCAGCGTGGAAGATCAGGGACTGGGCACTGAAGCTTTCTTT	CASSVEDQGLGTEAFF
-	TRBV15	TRBJ2-1	-	TGTGCCACCAGCAGAGACGTCCGGGATAGCTACAATGAGCAGTTCTTC	CATSRDVRDSYNEQFF
few	TRBV4-2	TRBJ1-2	-	TGTGCCAGCAGCCAAGATCTCAACAGTAACTATGGCTACACCTTC	CASSQDLNSNYGYTF
-	TRBV18	TRBJ2-7	TRBD1	TGTGCCAGCTCACCAGCGGGTCAGGGGGTTATATCCTACGAGCAGTACTTC	CASSPAGQGVISYEQYF
-	TRBV7-2	TRBJ2-1	-	TGTGCCAGCAGCTTAGAAATTGGAGGGTCTTCCTACAATGAGCAGTTCTTC	CASSLEIGGSSYNEQFF
-	TRBV27	TRBJ2-7	-	TGTGCCAGCAGTTTAGTAACAGGGAACCACGAGCAGTACTTC	CASSLVTGNHEQYF
few	TRBV19	TRBJ2-2	-	TGTGCCAGTAGTCCCCTACTTGGGGGCAGCGGCACCGGGGAGCTGTTTTTT	CASSPLLGGSGTGELFF
-	TRBV7-8	TRBJ2-1	TRBD2	TGTGCCAGCAGCCCGACCCGGGGGGGCGTTTCCTACAATGAGCAGTTCTTC	CASSPTRGGVSYNEQFF